This is a list of T cell receptor beta chains from one sample in a study of T cell responses to AZD1222 COVID-19 vaccine. This table comes from immunoSEQ multiplex PCR, and its TCRdb copy is limited to in-frame clones, with some not included. The repertoire includes 90,000 to 140,000 clones, around 80% of them detected once, and approximately 5.1% sits in the top ten. Sample: peripheral blood, taken on day 0 of AZD1222 vaccination. The receptors come from an adult in good health. The CDR3 runs from the conserved cysteine through the conserved F or W. D genes are given only for firm matches. Clone size is shown for a subset of rows, as once, few, many or a class of expanded clone.

d_call: TRBD2
clone_size: -
cdr3_length: 15
j_call: TRBJ2-7
v_call: TRBV4-2
cdr3_aa: CASSQGVAGIYEQYF
cdr3_nt: TGTGCCAGCAGCCAAGGGGTAGCGGGGATATACGAGCAGTACTTC

d_call: -
clone_size: -
cdr3_length: 18
j_call: TRBJ2-1
v_call: TRBV6-2/TRBV6-3
cdr3_aa: CASSIRGVQGSYYNEQFF
cdr3_nt: TGTGCCAGCAGTATACGGGGGGTTCAGGGGTCTTACTACAATGAGCAGTTCTTC

d_call: -
clone_size: -
cdr3_length: 13
j_call: TRBJ1-4
v_call: TRBV6-5
cdr3_aa: CASSRRGDEKLFF
cdr3_nt: TGTGCCAGCTCCCGGCGCGGCGATGAAAAACTGTTTTTT

d_call: -
clone_size: -
cdr3_length: 13
j_call: TRBJ1-1
v_call: TRBV6-5
cdr3_aa: CASSPWTVSEAFF
cdr3_nt: TGTGCCAGCAGTCCATGGACGGTCTCTGAAGCTTTCTTT

d_call: -
clone_size: -
cdr3_length: 13
j_call: TRBJ1-5
v_call: TRBV7-2
cdr3_aa: CASSFTSNQPQHF
cdr3_nt: TGTGCCAGCAGCTTTACAAGCAATCAGCCCCAGCATTTT

d_call: -
clone_size: -
cdr3_length: 15
j_call: TRBJ1-5
v_call: TRBV4-3
cdr3_aa: CASSQDWTRGQPQHF
cdr3_nt: TGCGCCAGCAGCCAAGATTGGACCCGTGGGCAGCCCCAGCATTTT

d_call: TRBD2
clone_size: once
cdr3_length: 15
j_call: TRBJ2-1
v_call: TRBV27
cdr3_aa: CASSPSGGGAYTQFF
cdr3_nt: TGTGCCAGCAGTCCCTCGGGCGGGGGGGCATATACGCAGTTCTTC

d_call: -
clone_size: -
cdr3_length: 14
j_call: TRBJ1-2
v_call: TRBV5-1
cdr3_aa: CASSLLSGQAYATF
cdr3_nt: TGCGCCAGCAGCTTACTGTCGGGACAAGCTTATGCCACCTTC

d_call: -
clone_size: -
cdr3_length: 13
j_call: TRBJ2-2
v_call: TRBV29-1
cdr3_aa: CSASRGGTGELFF
cdr3_nt: TGCAGCGCAAGCCGAGGGGGCACCGGGGAGCTGTTTTTT

d_call: -
clone_size: -
cdr3_length: 13
j_call: TRBJ1-5
v_call: TRBV19
cdr3_aa: CASSMGGTKPQHF
cdr3_nt: TGTGCCAGTAGTATGGGGGGAACTAAGCCCCAGCATTTT

d_call: TRBD2
clone_size: -
cdr3_length: 15
j_call: TRBJ2-1
v_call: TRBV13
cdr3_aa: CASSLIGGSYNEQFF
cdr3_nt: TGTGCCAGCAGCTTAATCGGGGGGAGCTACAATGAGCAGTTCTTC

d_call: TRBD1
clone_size: -
cdr3_length: 20
j_call: TRBJ2-7
v_call: TRBV2
cdr3_aa: CASSALTGTGALPVSYEQYF
cdr3_nt: TGTGCCAGCAGTGCTTTAACCGGGACAGGGGCCCTCCCGGTCTCCTACGAGCAGTACTTC

d_call: -
clone_size: -
cdr3_length: 14
j_call: TRBJ1-5
v_call: TRBV19
cdr3_aa: CASSIEEGGQPQHF
cdr3_nt: TGTGCCAGTAGTATAGAAGAGGGGGGTCAGCCCCAGCATTTT

d_call: -
clone_size: few
cdr3_length: 14
j_call: TRBJ1-1
v_call: TRBV11-2
cdr3_aa: CASSFRTGFTEAFF
cdr3_nt: TGTGCCAGCAGCTTTCGCACTGGTTTCACTGAAGCTTTCTTT

d_call: -
clone_size: -
cdr3_length: 15
j_call: TRBJ1-1
v_call: TRBV19
cdr3_aa: CASSMGRALNTEAFF
cdr3_nt: TGTGCCAGTAGTATGGGGAGGGCCCTGAACACTGAAGCTTTCTTT

d_call: TRBD2
clone_size: -
cdr3_length: 17
j_call: TRBJ2-7
v_call: TRBV5-4
cdr3_aa: CASSSPISGGAIHEQYF
cdr3_nt: TGTGCCAGCAGCTCACCCATTAGCGGGGGGGCCATTCACGAGCAGTACTTC

d_call: -
clone_size: -
cdr3_length: 14
j_call: TRBJ2-7
v_call: TRBV27
cdr3_aa: CASSLSRGPYEQYF
cdr3_nt: TGTGCCAGCAGTTTATCTCGAGGTCCATACGAGCAGTACTTC

d_call: -
clone_size: -
cdr3_length: 12
j_call: TRBJ1-1
v_call: TRBV19
cdr3_aa: CASNFRNTEAFF
cdr3_nt: TGTGCCAGTAATTTCCGAAACACTGAAGCTTTCTTT

d_call: -
clone_size: -
cdr3_length: 13
j_call: TRBJ1-1
v_call: TRBV3-1/TRBV3-2
cdr3_aa: CASSQARVSEAFF
cdr3_nt: TGTGCCAGCAGCCAAGCCAGGGTGAGTGAAGCTTTCTTT

d_call: -
clone_size: -
cdr3_length: 16
j_call: TRBJ1-6
v_call: TRBV7-9
cdr3_aa: CASSSPGTNPNSPLHF
cdr3_nt: TGTGCCAGCAGCTCACCCGGGACAAACCCGAATTCACCCCTCCACTTT